This is a list of T cell receptor beta chains from one sample in a study of shared clonotypes between healthy human individuals. Assay: immunoSEQ multiplex PCR; the TCRdb copy retains only in-frame clones and omits some. The sample lists about 1 million clones; approximately 72% were seen once. Sequences were obtained from memory CD4+ T cells sorted from blood. The receptor set was obtained from a man in his late teens or twenties in good health. CDR3s include the opening cysteine and the closing phenylalanine or tryptophan. The D gene is left open where the match is weak. Clone size appears in some rows only: once, few, many, or a class for an expanded clone.

J gene: TRBJ2-7
CDR3 length: 13
V gene: TRBV19
clone size: NA
D gene: NA
CDR3 DNA: TGTGCCAGTAGTATAGATCGTCCCTTGGAGCAGTACTTC
CDR3 protein: CASSIDRPLEQYF

J gene: TRBJ2-7
CDR3 length: 11
V gene: TRBV20-1
clone size: NA
D gene: NA
CDR3 DNA: TGCAGTGCTAGGTCTGGGGCCGAGCAGTACTTC
CDR3 protein: CSARSGAEQYF

J gene: TRBJ2-6
CDR3 length: 15
V gene: TRBV6-1
clone size: NA
D gene: NA
CDR3 DNA: TGTGCCAGCAGTCCAAAACTCTCTGGGGCCAACGTCCTGACTTTC
CDR3 protein: CASSPKLSGANVLTF

J gene: TRBJ2-1
CDR3 length: 16
V gene: TRBV7-2
clone size: NA
D gene: TRBD2
CDR3 DNA: TGTGCCAGCAGCCCCCGGGTAGCGGGAGGGCCTGGTGAGCAGTTCTTC
CDR3 protein: CASSPRVAGGPGEQFF

J gene: TRBJ1-1
CDR3 length: 12
V gene: TRBV30
clone size: few
D gene: NA
CDR3 DNA: TGTGCCTGGAGTGGTTTTACTGAGCGGGCTTTCTTT
CDR3 protein: CAWSGFTERAFF

J gene: TRBJ2-7
CDR3 length: 12
V gene: TRBV5-3
clone size: NA
D gene: NA
CDR3 DNA: TGTGCCAGAAGGGACGTATCCTACGAGCAGTACTTC
CDR3 protein: CARRDVSYEQYF

J gene: TRBJ1-6
CDR3 length: 14
V gene: TRBV2
clone size: NA
D gene: NA
CDR3 DNA: TGTGCCAGCAGTGACCCGGGTTGGGATTCACCCCTCCACTTT
CDR3 protein: CASSDPGWDSPLHF

J gene: TRBJ2-7
CDR3 length: 12
V gene: TRBV29-1
clone size: NA
D gene: NA
CDR3 DNA: TGCAGCGCCCGGGACACCTCCTACGAGCAGTACTTC
CDR3 protein: CSARDTSYEQYF

J gene: TRBJ1-5
CDR3 length: 13
V gene: TRBV18
clone size: NA
D gene: NA
CDR3 DNA: TGTGCCAGCTCACCATACCAGGATCAGCCCCAGCATTTT
CDR3 protein: CASSPYQDQPQHF

J gene: TRBJ1-6
CDR3 length: 14
V gene: TRBV4-1
clone size: NA
D gene: TRBD1
CDR3 DNA: TGCGCCAGCGCCAGACAGGGAGTGGAATCACCCCTCCACTTT
CDR3 protein: CASARQGVESPLHF

J gene: TRBJ2-3
CDR3 length: 15
V gene: TRBV10-3
clone size: few
D gene: TRBD1
CDR3 DNA: TGTGCCATCAGTGATGGAGCAGGGGGCGTAGATACGCAGTATTTT
CDR3 protein: CAISDGAGGVDTQYF

J gene: TRBJ2-1
CDR3 length: 12
V gene: TRBV28
clone size: once
D gene: NA
CDR3 DNA: TGTGCCAGCAGAAGTGGGATGAATGAGCAGTTCTTC
CDR3 protein: CASRSGMNEQFF

J gene: TRBJ2-1
CDR3 length: 13
V gene: TRBV9
clone size: NA
D gene: NA
CDR3 DNA: TGTGCCAGCAGCGTGGGGACGGGGAATGAGCAGTTCTTC
CDR3 protein: CASSVGTGNEQFF

J gene: TRBJ1-2
CDR3 length: 16
V gene: TRBV18
clone size: NA
D gene: TRBD1
CDR3 DNA: TGTGCCAGCTCACCACGCCCCGACAGGGCCGTCTATGGCTACACCTTC
CDR3 protein: CASSPRPDRAVYGYTF

J gene: TRBJ1-6
CDR3 length: 17
V gene: TRBV15
clone size: NA
D gene: NA
CDR3 DNA: TGTGCCACCAGCAGCACCCGAGTGATGGAATGGGATTCACCCCTCCACTTT
CDR3 protein: CATSSTRVMEWDSPLHF

J gene: TRBJ2-4
CDR3 length: 14
V gene: TRBV30
clone size: NA
D gene: TRBD2
CDR3 DNA: TGTGCCTGGAGTGACGGGAGGGCCGGGGACATTCAGTACTTC
CDR3 protein: CAWSDGRAGDIQYF

J gene: TRBJ2-7
CDR3 length: 14
V gene: TRBV28
clone size: once
D gene: TRBD1
CDR3 DNA: TGTGCCAGCAGCCGGGACAGTCGCTCCTACGAGCAGTACTTC
CDR3 protein: CASSRDSRSYEQYF

J gene: TRBJ2-7
CDR3 length: 15
V gene: TRBV11-3
clone size: NA
D gene: NA
CDR3 DNA: TGTGCCAGCAGCTTGGGCGGATCAAGCTCCTACGAGCAGTACTTC
CDR3 protein: CASSLGGSSSYEQYF

J gene: TRBJ2-3
CDR3 length: 14
V gene: TRBV21-1
clone size: NA
D gene: NA
CDR3 DNA: TGTGCCAGCAACCTAGCGGGGGACACAGATACGCAGTATTTT
CDR3 protein: CASNLAGDTDTQYF

J gene: TRBJ2-7
CDR3 length: 13
V gene: TRBV5-1
clone size: NA
D gene: NA
CDR3 DNA: TGCGCCAGCAGCTTGGACTCAACCTACGAGCAGTACTTC
CDR3 protein: CASSLDSTYEQYF

J gene: TRBJ1-6
CDR3 length: 13
V gene: TRBV2
clone size: NA
D gene: NA
CDR3 DNA: TGTGCCAGCAATCGGGAGGGTAATTCACCCCTCCACTTT
CDR3 protein: CASNREGNSPLHF

J gene: TRBJ1-6
CDR3 length: 14
V gene: TRBV15
clone size: NA
D gene: NA
CDR3 DNA: TGTGCCACCAGCAGGGGAGGGGAAAATTCACCCCTCCACTTT
CDR3 protein: CATSRGGENSPLHF

J gene: TRBJ2-2
CDR3 length: 15
V gene: TRBV7-9
clone size: NA
D gene: NA
CDR3 DNA: TGTGCCAGCAGCCTAGAGGGAGGGACAACCGGGGAGCTGTTTTTT
CDR3 protein: CASSLEGGTTGELFF

J gene: TRBJ1-2
CDR3 length: 14
V gene: TRBV9
clone size: NA
D gene: NA
CDR3 DNA: TGTGCCAGCAGCGTAGGTTCAGGGAGTGGTGGCTACACCTTC
CDR3 protein: CASSVGSGSGGYTF

J gene: TRBJ1-1
CDR3 length: 14
V gene: TRBV7-2
clone size: NA
D gene: TRBD1
CDR3 DNA: TGTGCCAGCAGCTCTGTCACAGGGGGCACTGAAGCTTTCTTT
CDR3 protein: CASSSVTGGTEAFF

J gene: TRBJ2-5
CDR3 length: 15
V gene: TRBV19
clone size: few
D gene: TRBD2
CDR3 DNA: TGTGCCAGTAGTACACTAGCGGGGGGGCTCGAGACCCAGTACTTC
CDR3 protein: CASSTLAGGLETQYF

J gene: TRBJ2-3
CDR3 length: 14
V gene: TRBV2
clone size: NA
D gene: NA
CDR3 DNA: TGTGCCAGCAGTGCTAGCGACCACACAGATACGCAGTATTTT
CDR3 protein: CASSASDHTDTQYF

J gene: TRBJ2-3
CDR3 length: 14
V gene: TRBV29-1
clone size: NA
D gene: TRBD2
CDR3 DNA: TGCAGCGTTCAGGCTAGCGGGAGGACAGATACGCAGTATTTT
CDR3 protein: CSVQASGRTDTQYF

J gene: TRBJ2-2
CDR3 length: 14
V gene: TRBV6-1
clone size: NA
D gene: NA
CDR3 DNA: TGTGCCAGCAGGGGAGCCGGGGCGATAGGGGAGCTGTTTTTT
CDR3 protein: CASRGAGAIGELFF

J gene: TRBJ1-5
CDR3 length: 17
V gene: TRBV30
clone size: NA
D gene: NA
CDR3 DNA: TGTGCCTGGAACTCTCGGCAGGGGACGTATAGCAATCAGCCCCAGCATTTT
CDR3 protein: CAWNSRQGTYSNQPQHF

J gene: TRBJ1-1
CDR3 length: 12
V gene: TRBV6-1
clone size: NA
D gene: TRBD1
CDR3 DNA: TGTGCCAACGGACAGGGGTGGACTGAAGCTTTCTTT
CDR3 protein: CANGQGWTEAFF

J gene: TRBJ1-1
CDR3 length: 13
V gene: TRBV6-6
clone size: NA
D gene: NA
CDR3 DNA: TGTGCCAGCAGCGAGGCCCGACACACTGAAGCTTTCTTT
CDR3 protein: CASSEARHTEAFF

J gene: TRBJ1-1
CDR3 length: 14
V gene: TRBV9
clone size: NA
D gene: NA
CDR3 DNA: TGTGCCAGCAGCGTCGTAGATCGGAACACTGAAGCTTTCTTT
CDR3 protein: CASSVVDRNTEAFF

J gene: TRBJ2-3
CDR3 length: 14
V gene: TRBV5-6
clone size: NA
D gene: NA
CDR3 DNA: TGTGCCAGCAGCTGGATAGCGGGCACAGATACGCAGTATTTT
CDR3 protein: CASSWIAGTDTQYF

J gene: TRBJ2-7
CDR3 length: 13
V gene: TRBV29-1
clone size: NA
D gene: TRBD1
CDR3 DNA: TGCAGCGTCTCCCGGACAGGGCTCTACGAGCAGTACTTC
CDR3 protein: CSVSRTGLYEQYF

J gene: TRBJ1-3
CDR3 length: 15
V gene: TRBV30
clone size: NA
D gene: NA
CDR3 DNA: TGTGCCTGGAGTAGACGGGGCTCCTCTGGAAACACCATATATTTT
CDR3 protein: CAWSRRGSSGNTIYF

J gene: TRBJ1-2
CDR3 length: 20
V gene: TRBV12-2
clone size: NA
D gene: NA
CDR3 DNA: TGTGCAAGTCGCTTAGCCCACTCAAAAACCAAGGGAAGGGGAGAAAATGGCTACACCTTC
CDR3 protein: CASRLAHSKTKGRGENGYTF

J gene: TRBJ1-4
CDR3 length: 14
V gene: TRBV28
clone size: once
D gene: NA
CDR3 DNA: TGTGCCAGCACCTCGGGGGGAGGGAAGGAAAAACTGTTTTTT
CDR3 protein: CASTSGGGKEKLFF

J gene: TRBJ2-2
CDR3 length: 15
V gene: TRBV7-6
clone size: NA
D gene: NA
CDR3 DNA: TGTGCCAGCAGCTTAGCACTAACGAACACCGGGGAGCTGTTTTTT
CDR3 protein: CASSLALTNTGELFF

J gene: TRBJ2-1
CDR3 length: 15
V gene: TRBV5-1
clone size: NA
D gene: NA
CDR3 DNA: TGCGCCAGCAGCTCGGTAGGGGCCCCCTACAATGAGCAGTTCTTC
CDR3 protein: CASSSVGAPYNEQFF

J gene: TRBJ1-2
CDR3 length: 13
V gene: TRBV4-1
clone size: NA
D gene: NA
CDR3 DNA: TGCGCCAGCAGCCTCGATCTAGGATATGGCTACACCTTC
CDR3 protein: CASSLDLGYGYTF

J gene: TRBJ1-2
CDR3 length: 15
V gene: TRBV5-1
clone size: NA
D gene: TRBD1
CDR3 DNA: TGCGCCAGCAGCTTGGATGGACAGGGGGCAGAGAGCTACACCTTC
CDR3 protein: CASSLDGQGAESYTF

J gene: TRBJ2-1
CDR3 length: 15
V gene: TRBV30
clone size: NA
D gene: TRBD2
CDR3 DNA: TGTGCCTGGACCGGGACTAGCGGGAGGGGGGGTGAGCAGTTCTTC
CDR3 protein: CAWTGTSGRGGEQFF

J gene: TRBJ1-2
CDR3 length: 15
V gene: TRBV9
clone size: NA
D gene: TRBD1
CDR3 DNA: TGTGCCAGCAGCGTAGAAGACAGGGGGAACTATGGCTACACCTTC
CDR3 protein: CASSVEDRGNYGYTF

J gene: TRBJ2-2
CDR3 length: 15
V gene: TRBV6-1
clone size: NA
D gene: NA
CDR3 DNA: TGTGCCAGCAGTGCACAGGGCACTAGCACCGGGGAGCTGTTTTTT
CDR3 protein: CASSAQGTSTGELFF

J gene: TRBJ2-1
CDR3 length: 14
V gene: TRBV2
clone size: NA
D gene: TRBD2
CDR3 DNA: TGTGCCAGCAGCGGACTAGCGGGGAACAATGAGCAGTTCTTC
CDR3 protein: CASSGLAGNNEQFF

J gene: TRBJ1-1
CDR3 length: 12
V gene: TRBV30
clone size: few
D gene: NA
CDR3 DNA: TGTGCGCGTGAGGGGGGCTACACTGAAGCTTTCTTT
CDR3 protein: CAREGGYTEAFF

J gene: TRBJ2-7
CDR3 length: 15
V gene: TRBV5-6
clone size: NA
D gene: TRBD1
CDR3 DNA: TGTGCCAGCAGCTTGAAACCGGGACAGGGCTACGAGCAGTACTTC
CDR3 protein: CASSLKPGQGYEQYF

J gene: TRBJ1-4
CDR3 length: 14
V gene: TRBV6-1
clone size: once
D gene: NA
CDR3 DNA: TGTGCCAGCAGTGAATCCGGCCCCGTCGAAAAACTGTTTTTT
CDR3 protein: CASSESGPVEKLFF

J gene: TRBJ2-5
CDR3 length: 14
V gene: TRBV28
clone size: NA
D gene: NA
CDR3 DNA: TGTGCCAGCAGTGGGGTCGGCTATCAAGAGACCCAGTACTTC
CDR3 protein: CASSGVGYQETQYF

J gene: TRBJ2-2
CDR3 length: 16
V gene: TRBV9
clone size: NA
D gene: NA
CDR3 DNA: TGTGCCAGCAGCGTATGGGGGAGCGGTGTCACCGGGGAGCTGTTTTTT
CDR3 protein: CASSVWGSGVTGELFF

J gene: TRBJ1-5
CDR3 length: 14
V gene: TRBV7-3
clone size: NA
D gene: NA
CDR3 DNA: TGTGCCAGGGGTAAAACGTTCCGAGGGCAGCCCCAGCATTTT
CDR3 protein: CARGKTFRGQPQHF

J gene: TRBJ1-2
CDR3 length: 11
V gene: TRBV5-1
clone size: NA
D gene: NA
CDR3 DNA: TGCGCCAGCAGCAACGACAAGGTATACACCTTC
CDR3 protein: CASSNDKVYTF